This note documents a single T cell receptor (beta chain) sequence. Libraries were prepared by immunoSEQ multiplex PCR; TCRdb keeps only in-frame clonotypes and omits some of them. The profile covers some 79,000 clones, with approximately 94% appearing a single time and about 0.25% taken by the ten largest. Between the trimmed V and J ends, which lost 1 base and 1 base, there was a span of 13 bases. This CDR3 region has 16 residues. Germline CDR1 reads MGHDK; CDR2 reads SYGVNS. The entry originates in a study of technical replicates of blood from several donors. Sequenced: T cells isolated from PBMCs. The chain is built from TRBV25-1 and TRBJ2-5, with D possibly being TRBD2 (5 bases). The receptor was isolated from a human donor in good health. The CDR3: CASSELKRVGQETQYF. CDR3 bases: TGTGCCAGCAGTGAATTAAAGAGGGTAGGCCAAGAGACCCAGTACTTC.